The next 14 T cell receptor beta chains were all read from a single sample in a study of T cell responses to AZD1222 COVID-19 vaccine. The repertoire was sequenced with immunoSEQ multiplex PCR; TCRdb's copy has only in-frame clones and lacks some. The data hold under 200,000 clones, with more than 75% observed a single time. The specimen was peripheral blood, collected 28 days after the second AZD1222 dose. The receptor source for this set is an adult who received the AZD1222 COVID-19 vaccine.

The V gene is TRBV30, the J gene TRBJ2-1; TRBD1 agrees at 8 bases. This CDR3 has 15 residues. Germline V gene lookup returns CDR1 GTSNPN and CDR2 SVGIG (reference sequence). V shed 2 bases, J shed 7 bases, and the junction held 10 bases outside the gene matches. The DNA for the CDR3 is TGTGCCTGGAGTCCGGGACAGGTGATTAAGAATGAGCAGTTCTTC. It translates to CAWSPGQVIKNEQFF.

V is TRBV7-6 and J is TRBJ1-6; D not resolved. This CDR3 contains 11 residues. Germline V gene data show CDR1 as SGHVS and CDR2 as FNYEAQ. Trimming took off 5 bases at V and 7 bases at J, with 3 bases between the two ends. CDR3 nucleotides: TGTGCCAGCAGCGACAATTCACCCCTCCACTTT. This translates into CASSDNSPLHF.

The chain couples TRBV5-6 to TRBJ2-5; 8 bases map to TRBD2. Germline CDR1 reads SGHDT; CDR2 reads YYEEEE. Trimming took 1 base from V and 5 from J; bases not matched to a gene: 1. The CDR3 spans 13 residues. CDR3 loop: CASSLSGGETQYF. DNA for the CDR3: TGTGCCAGCAGCTTGAGCGGGGGCGAGACCCAGTACTTC.

The V call is TRBV9, the J call TRBJ2-5; D possibly matches TRBD1 or TRBD2 (5 bases each). V was shortened by 0 bases and J by 1 base, with 16 bases between the two germline ends. Germline loops: CDR1 SGDLS, CDR2 YYNGEE. CDR3 length: 17 residues. CDR3 sequence reads: CASSVGGNGRIQETQYF. CDR3 nucleotide sequence: TGTGCCAGCAGCGTAGGGGGGAACGGACGAATCCAAGAGACCCAGTACTTC.

CDR3 residues: CASTLSNQPQHF. For the CDR3, the DNA is TGTGCCAGCACCCTCAGCAATCAGCCCCAGCATTTT. This chain joins TRBV12-3 or TRBV12-4 and TRBJ1-5; no reliable D call. Between the trimmed V and J ends, which lost 7 bases and 1 base, there was a span of 5 bases. The CDR3 has 12 amino acids.

This chain uses TRBV5-4 with TRBJ2-6, with D tentatively TRBD1 (7 bases). CDR1 is SGHNT and CDR2 is YYREEE in the germline V gene (reference sequence). Trimming cost V 4 bases and J 5 bases, with 22 bases left between them. The CDR3 covers 18 residues. The CDR3 reads CASSPGMAGGIRANVLTF. CDR3 DNA: TGTGCCAGCAGCCCCGGGATGGCAGGGGGGATCCGGGCCAACGTCCTGACTTTC.

This rearrangement joins TRBV18 to TRBJ2-3; 7 bases line up with TRBD1. V dropped 3 bases and J dropped 2; count of bases not matched to a gene: 5. CDR3 length equals 15 residues. Germline CDR1 KGHSH, CDR2 LQKENI. The CDR3 bases are TGTGCCAGCTCACCGATACAGGGGTACACAGATACGCAGTATTTT. Protein: CASSPIQGYTDTQYF.

This clone was seen a single time. This chain uses TRBV25-1 with TRBJ2-7, with 8 bases fitting TRBD1. The V segment lost 3 bases and the J segment 0 bases; nucleotides outside the gene matches: 4. In germline, CDR1 is MGHDK, CDR2 SYGVNS. This CDR3 is built from 15 residues. The CDR3: CASSDTGGASYEQYF. In nucleotides, the CDR3 is TGTGCCAGCAGTGATACAGGGGGAGCCTCCTACGAGCAGTACTTC.

J is TRBJ2-7 and V is TRBV19; D is ambiguous. Trimming cost V 4 bases and J 3 bases, with 10 bases left between them. The CDR3 covers 13 residues. Germline V gene lookup returns CDR1 LNHDA and CDR2 SQIVND (reference sequence). CDR3 loop: CASSNVGFYEQYF. CDR3 nucleotides: TGTGCCAGTAGTAACGTGGGGTTCTACGAGCAGTACTTC.

This sequence joins TRBV7-6 and TRBJ2-7; possibly TRBD2 for D (5 bases). CDR1 and CDR2 from the germline V gene are SGHVS and FNYEAQ. V lost 2 bases, J lost 0 bases, and 11 bases lay in between. This CDR3 is built from 15 residues. The CDR3 loop reads CASSLFGVGSYEQYF. The CDR3 coding sequence is TGTGCCAGCAGCTTATTCGGGGTCGGCTCCTACGAGCAGTACTTC.

The V and J genes are TRBV7-2 and TRBJ1-4, with D possibly TRBD1 on 6 matching bases. Germline CDR1 reads SGHTA; CDR2 reads FQGNSA. The ends were cut back, 5 bases at V and 0 bases at J, with 16 bases in the middle. This CDR3 is built from 17 residues. DNA of the CDR3: TGTGCCAGCAGCCCGTTCGGGGGGCGAGCAACTAATGAAAAACTGTTTTTT. Translation gives CASSPFGGRATNEKLFF.

The CDR3 sequence: CASEGADYTDTQYF. In DNA form, the CDR3 reads TGTGCCAGCGAGGGGGCAGATTACACAGATACGCAGTATTTT. The genes are TRBV28 and TRBJ2-3; TRBD1 aligns across 7 bases. This CDR3 comprises 14 residues. Looked up from germline, CDR1 is MDHEN and CDR2 is SYDVKM. J was trimmed by 2 bases and V by 8 bases; bases with no gene match: 7.

The genes are TRBV12-3 or TRBV12-4 and TRBJ1-1; D gene ambiguous. The CDR3 runs to 12 residues. V was clipped by 3 bases and J by 0 bases, with 2 bases between them. CDR3 region: CASSFLNTEAFF. The CDR3 nucleotides read TGTGCCAGCAGTTTCCTGAACACTGAAGCTTTCTTT.

The chain carries TRBV28 and TRBJ2-1, with D possibly TRBD2 on 5 matching bases. Germline CDR1 MDHEN, CDR2 SYDVKM. Trimming removed 6 bases from V and 3 bases from J, with 12 bases in between. The CDR3 has 14 residues. The CDR3 loop is CASRGTRSYNEQFF. DNA of the CDR3: TGTGCCAGCAGAGGAACTAGAAGCTACAATGAGCAGTTCTTC.